Following are 29 T cell receptor beta chains from one sample sequenced in a study of sequential checkpoint blockade in melanoma. This table comes from immunoSEQ multiplex PCR, and its TCRdb copy is limited to in-frame clones, with some not included. The data contain some 17,000 clones, roughly 69% of them singletons. The treatment is: randomized to nivolumab then ipilimumab (arm A) or the reverse (arm B). The input for sequencing was CD8+ T cells sorted from blood (inferred from file names), taken from a patient given nivolumab and ipilimumab in sequence. The receptors shown here come from a human donor with melanoma.

A note on this clone: Other DNA sequences within the sample encode an identical CDR3. The chain uses TRBV4-3 and TRBJ2-7; D perhaps matches TRBD1 (5 bases). CDR1 is LGHNA and CDR2 is YSLEER in the germline V gene. CDR3 length: 15 amino acids. The V gene lost 0 bases and the J gene lost 4 bases, with 13 bases spanning the gap. The CDR3 loop is CASSQDRDSRYEQYF. The CDR3 DNA reads as TGCGCCAGCAGCCAAGATCGAGACAGTCGGTACGAGCAGTACTTC.

The V call is TRBV9, the J call TRBJ2-1, with D perhaps matching TRBD2 (6 bases). Germline values: CDR1 SGDLS, CDR2 YYNGEE. The CDR3 consists of 17 residues. V lost 0 bases and J 7 bases, leaving 20 bases between the germline ends. As DNA, the CDR3 is TGTGCCAGCAGCGTAGCTACGGGCGGCGGGGTTTTAAATGAGCAGTTCTTC. Protein: CASSVATGGGVLNEQFF.

The chain recombines TRBV5-1 with TRBJ1-1; D unclear. V was shortened by 0 bases and J by 0 bases, with 9 bases between the two germline ends. There are 15 residues in the CDR3. Germline V lookup: CDR1 SGHRS, CDR2 YFSETQ. The CDR3: CASSLGPGLNTEAFF. The CDR3 DNA follows: TGCGCCAGCAGCTTGGGTCCAGGTTTGAACACTGAAGCTTTCTTT. Using reference TRBV5-1 and TRBJ1-1 for the parts outside the CDR3, the full variable domain is KAGVTQTPRYLIKTRGQQVTLSCSPISGHRSVSWYQQTPGQGLQFLFEYFSETQRNKGNFPGRFSGRQFSNSRSEMNVSTLELGDSALYLCASSLGPGLNTEAFFGQGTRLTVV.

This clone was picked up one time. V usage is TRBV5-6 and J usage is TRBJ2-1; no reliable D call. Between the trimmed V and J ends, which lost 4 bases and 2 bases, there was a span of 13 bases. Germline-derived CDR1 and CDR2 are SGHDT and YYEEEE. The CDR3 is 15 amino acids. Written as DNA, the CDR3 is TGTGCCAGCAGCGCTCCGGGTTCCACCTACAATGAGCAGTTCTTC. This encodes CASSAPGSTYNEQFF.

The chain combines TRBV7-9 with TRBJ2-1; 9 nucleotides align to TRBD1. V lost 5 bases to trimming and J lost 15 bases; unmatched junction nucleotides: 17. The CDR3 totals 15 residues. Germline CDR1 is SEHNR and CDR2 is FQNEAQ (reference sequence). DNA for the CDR3: TGTGCCAGCAGCGAGGCGGGACAGGGACTGTCCGGGCCGTTCTTC. As protein: CASSEAGQGLSGPFF.

The chain carries TRBV5-1 and TRBJ1-1; 10 bases align to TRBD1. V was clipped by 3 bases and J by 4 bases; unmatched bases: 9. The CDR3 totals 16 residues. The V gene's germline CDR1 is SGHRS and CDR2 YFSETQ. Here the CDR3 DNA reads TGCGCCAGCAGCTGGGGACAGGGGTTTCAGGGCACTGAAGCTTTCTTT. Translating gives CASSWGQGFQGTEAFF.

This clone has only one observation. The gene calls are TRBV27 and TRBJ2-7, with a weak D call TRBD2 (5 bases). With 5 bases removed from V and 2 bases from J, the gap between germline ends came to 13 bases. CDR3 length: 14 residues. The V gene's germline CDR1 is MNHEY and CDR2 SMNVEV (reference sequence). CDR3 amino acids: CASSLPDFTYEQYF. In DNA form, the CDR3 reads TGTGCCAGCAGTCTGCCGGACTTTACCTACGAGCAGTACTTC.

V usage is TRBV9 and J usage is TRBJ2-2; weak D call: TRBD2 (6 bases). Per the germline V gene, CDR1 is SGDLS and CDR2 is YYNGEE. The V end lost 0 bases, the J end lost 12 bases, and 12 bases lay between the germline ends. The CDR3 is 13 residues long. The CDR3 DNA reads as TGTGCCAGCAGCGTAGGTGGGGACTCGCAGCTGTTTTTT. Translated, it gives CASSVGGDSQLFF. Based on the CDR3 plus reference TRBV9 and TRBJ2-2, the full variable domain is DSGVTQTPKHLITATGQRVTLRCSPRSGDLSVYWYQQSLDQGLQFLIQYYNGEERAKGNILERFSAQQFPDLHSELNLSSLELGDSALYFCASSVGGDSQLFFGEGSRLTVL.

The V call is TRBV5-1, the J call TRBJ2-2; D perhaps matches TRBD2 (7 bases). Deletions cut 4 bases from V and 2 bases from J, with 18 bases between. CDR3 length: 17 amino acids. Germline loops: CDR1 SGHRS, CDR2 YFSETQ. CDR3 sequence (DNA): TGCGCCAGCAGCCCAAAAGGGGGGGGCACAAACACCGGGGAGCTGTTTTTT. It codes for CASSPKGGGTNTGELFF.

As regards this clone: In the same sample, other DNA sequences code for this CDR3. The rearrangement links TRBV7-9 to TRBJ1-1; D gene unclear. Germline CDR1 is SEHNR and CDR2 is FQNEAQ (reference sequence). V was pared by 0 bases and J by 5 bases, with 10 bases between. This CDR3 comprises 14 residues. CDR3 sequence: CASSLAGQTTEAFF. Here the CDR3 DNA reads TGTGCCAGCAGCTTAGCTGGGCAGACGACTGAAGCTTTCTTT.

This clone was seen only a few times. This sequence joins TRBV11-2 and TRBJ1-2, with unresolved D. From germline, CDR1 is SGHAT and CDR2 FQNNGV. Trimming cost V 1 base and J 7 bases, with 4 bases left between them. This CDR3 has 11 residues. The DNA of the CDR3 is TGTGCCAGCAGCTTAGGAGTTGGCTACACCTTC. This encodes CASSLGVGYTF.

The V call is TRBV27, the J call TRBJ2-7, with TRBD1 matching over 8 bases. Unmatched junction bases numbered 4, after V lost 3 bases and J lost 3 bases. Germline lookup yields CDR1 MNHEY and CDR2 SMNVEV (reference sequence). The CDR3 loop spans 14 amino acids. The CDR3 DNA sequence: TGTGCCAGCAGTTTTTCAGGGGGCGGCTACGAGCAGTACTTC. Its translation is CASSFSGGGYEQYF.

The table lists this clone with a count of one. At one end the junction does not follow the germline gene, possibly because of a read error. The CDR3 coding sequence is TGTGCTAGCAGCTTAGGAGTAGGAGCGGGGGCTGAGCAGTTCTTC. Translating it yields CASSLGVGAGAEQFF. The chain couples TRBV7-7 to TRBJ2-1; 8 positions agree with TRBD2. Germline V gene lookup returns CDR1 SSHAT and CDR2 FNYEAQ (reference sequence). The CDR3 loop spans 15 amino acids.

The V and J genes are TRBV6-5 and TRBJ1-1; TRBD1 agrees at 9 bases. Per the germline V gene, CDR1 is MNHEY and CDR2 is SVGAGI. This CDR3 is built from 14 residues. The V and J ends lost 8 bases and 11 bases, in that order; junction bases with no gene match: 15. CDR3 nucleotides: TGTGCCAGCGCCTACACGGACAGGGGCGTTGTGGCTTTCTTT. This encodes CASAYTDRGVVAFF.

J is TRBJ1-3 and V is TRBV6-5; possible D gene TRBD1, 6 bases. Per germline, CDR1 MNHEY and CDR2 SVGAGI. V dropped 9 bases and J dropped 2 bases, with 8 bases sitting between them. The length of the CDR3 is 12 residues. CDR3 in amino acids: CASWTAGNTIYF. CDR3 in DNA: TGTGCCAGTTGGACAGCTGGAAACACCATATATTTT.

The V and J genes are TRBV7-9 and TRBJ1-1; the match to TRBD1 covers 9 bases. Germline loops: CDR1 SEHNR, CDR2 FQNEAQ (reference sequence). The CDR3 extends over 15 amino acids. J gave up 11 bases and V 4 bases, and 14 bases lay outside the gene matches. DNA of the CDR3: TGTGCCAGCAGCTCAGACCTCGGGACAGGGTATGGGGCTTTCTTT. This gives the protein CASSSDLGTGYGAFF.

The chain combines TRBV27 with TRBJ1-5, with D unresolved. From germline, CDR1 is MNHEY and CDR2 SMNVEV (reference sequence). V was pared by 3 bases and J by 3 bases, with 9 bases between. The length of the CDR3 is 14 residues. This chain's CDR3 is CASSFGSNNQPQHF. The CDR3, as DNA: TGTGCCAGCAGTTTTGGCAGTAACAATCAGCCCCAGCATTTT.

This clone occurred a few times. The chain joins TRBV7-4 to TRBJ2-1; 11 nucleotides align to TRBD2. Germline V gene sequence: CDR1 SGHVT, CDR2 SQSDAQ. After removal of 5 bases from V and 7 bases from J, the junction contained 4 bases not matched to a gene. The CDR3 extends over 14 amino acids. The CDR3 loop is CASSPGTSGNEQFF. The CDR3 bases are TGTGCCAGCAGCCCCGGGACTAGCGGAAATGAGCAGTTCTTC.

The V and J genes are TRBV7-9 and TRBJ1-2, with 10 bases aligning to TRBD1. The CDR3 loop spans 13 amino acids. Trimming cost V 8 bases and J 6 bases; bases outside gene matches: 6. CDR1 and CDR2 (germline): SEHNR, FQNEAQ (reference sequence). The CDR3 sequence is CASPGQGGDGYTF. The CDR3 DNA follows: TGTGCCAGCCCCGGACAGGGGGGGGATGGCTACACCTTC. The whole variable domain, remainder taken from reference TRBV7-9 and TRBJ1-2, is DTGVSQNPRHKITKRGQNVTFRCDPISEHNRLYWYRQTLGQGPEFLTYFQNEAQLEKSRLLSDRFSAERPKGSFSTLEIQRTEQGDSAMYLCASPGQGGDGYTFGSGTRLTVV.

The chain couples TRBV4-1 to TRBJ2-7; TRBD2 is a possible D gene (5 bases). V was shortened by 3 bases and J by 7 bases, with 16 bases between the two germline ends. Germline V gene data show CDR1 as MGHRA and CDR2 as YSYEKL. The CDR3 spans 14 residues. CDR3 protein: CASSQEDWAREQYF. CDR3 bases: TGCGCCAGCAGCCAGGAGGACTGGGCGAGGGAGCAGTACTTC.

V usage is TRBV4-3 and J usage is TRBJ1-1; 9 bases line up with TRBD1. Germline lookup yields CDR1 LGHNA and CDR2 YSLEER. CDR3 length equals 16 residues. V was clipped by 3 bases and J by 1 base; unmatched bases: 6. The CDR3 coding sequence is TGCGCCAGCAGCCATGGGACAGGGTTTTCGAACACTGAAGCTTTCTTT. Translated: CASSHGTGFSNTEAFF.

This clone came up a few times. This chain joins TRBV20-1 and TRBJ1-2; D unclear. The V gene's germline CDR1 is DFQATT and CDR2 SNEGSKA (reference sequence). CDR3 length: 11 residues. CDR3: CSLREQDGYTF. CDR3 nucleotides: TGCAGCCTCCGGGAACAAGATGGCTACACCTTC.

The chain links TRBV4-1 to TRBJ1-2; TRBD1 aligns across 10 bases. The ends lost 7 bases at V and 5 bases at J; junction bases unmatched: 13. The CDR3 covers 16 residues. Germline V gene lookup returns CDR1 MGHRA and CDR2 YSYEKL. In DNA, the CDR3 is TGCGCCAGCACCATTGATCCGGGACAGGGGCTTTATGGCTACACCTTC. Residues: CASTIDPGQGLYGYTF.

Note on this clone: At one end the junction does not follow the germline gene, possibly because of a read error. The V and J genes are TRBV7-7 and TRBJ1-1; no reliable D call. Per germline, CDR1 SSHAT and CDR2 FNYEAQ (reference sequence). The CDR3 extends over 13 amino acids. The DNA for the CDR3 is TGTGCTAGCAGCTTAGCCCAGAACACTGAAGCTTTCTTT. Protein: CASSLAQNTEAFF.

The table lists this clone with a count of one. The chain has TRBV4-1 and TRBJ1-2; no firm D call. The CDR3 contains 15 residues. Germline V gives CDR1 MGHRA, CDR2 YSYEKL. V was cut by 3 bases and J by 3 bases, with 14 bases left in between. The DNA for the CDR3 is TGCGCCAGCAGCCATCTCTCACCCCGAGACTATGGCTACACCTTC. It translates to CASSHLSPRDYGYTF.

This sequence joins TRBV2 and TRBJ2-2; TRBD1 agrees at 8 bases. Losses at the gene ends were 6 bases for V and 4 bases for J; bases not matched to a gene: 16. This CDR3 has 18 amino acids. Germline assignment: CDR1 SNHLY and CDR2 FYNNEI. The CDR3, as DNA: TGTGCCAGCAGCCCGAGGACAGGGCTAGGCGTTGGCACCGGGGAGCTGTTTTTT. Protein sequence: CASSPRTGLGVGTGELFF.

The chain employs TRBV28 and TRBJ2-2, with 10 bases matching TRBD2. The germline gives CDR1 MDHEN, CDR2 SYDVKM. There are 17 residues in the CDR3. V lost 2 bases to trimming and J lost 2 bases; unmatched junction nucleotides: 5. The CDR3 DNA sequence: TGTGCCAGCAGTTTAACCTCTAGCGGGGGTAACACCGGGGAGCTGTTTTTT. This sequence encodes CASSLTSSGGNTGELFF.

The rearrangement joins TRBV19 to TRBJ2-4; perhaps TRBD2 as D (6 bases). The germline V gene has CDR1 LNHDA and CDR2 SQIVND (reference sequence). The CDR3 totals 14 residues. Trimming pared 9 bases from V and 0 bases from J, leaving 12 bases between. The CDR3 is CASGGAVAKNIQYF. The DNA of the CDR3 is TGTGCCAGCGGGGGAGCAGTAGCCAAAAACATTCAGTACTTC. Full variable domain (remainder filled in from reference TRBV19 and TRBJ2-4): DGGITQSPKYLFRKEGQNVTLSCEQNLNHDAMYWYRQDPGQGLRLIYYSQIVNDFQKGDIAEGYSVSREKKESFPLTVTSAQKNPTAFYLCASGGAVAKNIQYFGAGTRLSVL.

The chain couples TRBV5-1 to TRBJ1-1; 9 bases line up with TRBD1. The CDR3 length is 15 residues. V shed 3 bases, J shed 1 base, and the junction held 4 bases outside the gene matches. Per the germline V gene, CDR1 is SGHRS and CDR2 is YFSETQ. CDR3 bases: TGCGCCAGCAGCTCCAGACAGGGGGAGAACACTGAAGCTTTCTTT. Residues: CASSSRQGENTEAFF.